This T cell receptor beta chain was sequenced for a study of blood T cell repertoires in COVID-19. The germline V gene encodes CDR1 MNHEY and CDR2 SVGAGI. CDR3 length: 13 residues. Between the trimmed V and J ends, which lost 7 bases and 1 base, there was a span of 10 bases. As originally analysed: Estimated nucleated cell counts came from reference gene primer amplification. The method was immunoSEQ multiplex PCR; TCRdb's version includes in-frame clones alone and lacks a portion of them. D and trimming come from the DNA, and the V and J calls and clone size come from that table. The sample includes about 270,000 clones, more than 70% of them seen just once.

Material: PBMCs or T cells enriched from blood (not recorded which). The TCR sequence derives from a woman in her sixties in a cohort exposed to, infected with or recovered from COVID-19 (not recorded which). The chain has TRBV6-5 and TRBJ1-1; D possibly corresponds to TRBD1 (6 bases). CDR3 loop: CASTVQGNTEAFF. CDR3 nucleotide sequence: TGTGCCAGCACTGTACAGGGGAACACTGAAGCTTTCTTT.